This entry lists 4 T cell receptor beta chains sequenced from one sample in a study of blood T cell repertoires in COVID-19. Measured with immunoSEQ multiplex PCR; TCRdb has only the in-frame clones, and not every one. The table records over 200,000 clones, around four fifths of them present only once. The sequencing sample was made of peripheral blood. The receptors originated from an older man with acute or convalescent COVID-19.

Here the CDR3 reads CASSSQGMDGYTF. In DNA, the CDR3 is TGTGCCAGCAGCTCCCAGGGGATGGATGGCTACACCTTC. The chain carries TRBV5-4 and TRBJ1-2; D is perhaps TRBD1 (6 bases). Germline CDR1 SGHNT, CDR2 YYREEE (reference sequence). The V and J ends lost 3 bases and 6 bases respectively, with 12 bases between them. The CDR3 has 13 residues.

The V and J genes are TRBV6-5 and TRBJ1-2; D perhaps matches TRBD1 (6 bases). Germline CDR1 reads MNHEY; CDR2 reads SVGAGI. V gave up 7 bases and J gave up 0 bases, with 15 bases separating them. The CDR3 has 15 amino acids. In DNA form, the CDR3 reads TGTGCCAGCACAAGGGGGGGGGAGGCTAACTATGGCTACACCTTC. This codes for CASTRGGEANYGYTF.

The rearrangement joins TRBV28 to TRBJ2-7; TRBD2 might be the D (6 bases). CDR3 length equals 12 residues. V shed 5 bases and J shed 6 bases, with 11 bases lying between them. Germline V gene lookup returns CDR1 MDHEN and CDR2 SYDVKM. The CDR3 loop reads CASSGGISEQYF. CDR3 sequence (DNA): TGTGCCAGCAGTGGGGGGATCTCCGAGCAGTACTTC.

This clone is a singleton in its sample. The chain has TRBV9 and TRBJ1-3; D gene unclear. This CDR3 has 16 residues. The germline V and J ends were trimmed by 4 bases and 0 bases, with 14 bases remaining between them. Germline V lookup: CDR1 SGDLS, CDR2 YYNGEE. Written as DNA, the CDR3 is TGTGCCAGCAGCCTCAGTGGAGGCAACTCTGGAAACACCATATATTTT. Amino acid sequence: CASSLSGGNSGNTIYF.